This T cell receptor beta chain was identified in a study of cytomegalovirus exposure and HLA in healthy donors. Study background: A prior analysis found roughly 110 million unique TCR beta sequences from around 180 million T cells.

Whole-study results and caveats: The authors later found HLA-associated TCR beta chains more clonally expanded than equally common others. Cytomegalovirus association was assigned to more than 150 TCR beta chains.

This clone was seen just once. Its antigen remains unidentified. The primer mix had 60 Vbeta and 13 Jbeta primers. Libraries were prepared by immunoSEQ multiplex PCR; TCRdb keeps only in-frame clonotypes and omits some of them. This repertoire shows roughly 290,000 clones, approximately 90% found once; its top ten account for approximately 2.2%. Sequencing input: PBMCs. This TCR came from a woman in her late teens or twenties in good health and CMV-seronegative.

CDR3 sequence (DNA): TGTGCCAGCAGCGTCTCGGGACAGAGGCCCTACGAGCAGTACTTC. Protein: CASSVSGQRPYEQYF. This chain connects TRBV9 to TRBJ2-7; 7 bases line up with TRBD1. CDR3 length: 15 residues. Germline V gene data show CDR1 as SGDLS and CDR2 as YYNGEE. V was pared by 2 bases and J by 2 bases, with 7 bases of the junction left unmatched.